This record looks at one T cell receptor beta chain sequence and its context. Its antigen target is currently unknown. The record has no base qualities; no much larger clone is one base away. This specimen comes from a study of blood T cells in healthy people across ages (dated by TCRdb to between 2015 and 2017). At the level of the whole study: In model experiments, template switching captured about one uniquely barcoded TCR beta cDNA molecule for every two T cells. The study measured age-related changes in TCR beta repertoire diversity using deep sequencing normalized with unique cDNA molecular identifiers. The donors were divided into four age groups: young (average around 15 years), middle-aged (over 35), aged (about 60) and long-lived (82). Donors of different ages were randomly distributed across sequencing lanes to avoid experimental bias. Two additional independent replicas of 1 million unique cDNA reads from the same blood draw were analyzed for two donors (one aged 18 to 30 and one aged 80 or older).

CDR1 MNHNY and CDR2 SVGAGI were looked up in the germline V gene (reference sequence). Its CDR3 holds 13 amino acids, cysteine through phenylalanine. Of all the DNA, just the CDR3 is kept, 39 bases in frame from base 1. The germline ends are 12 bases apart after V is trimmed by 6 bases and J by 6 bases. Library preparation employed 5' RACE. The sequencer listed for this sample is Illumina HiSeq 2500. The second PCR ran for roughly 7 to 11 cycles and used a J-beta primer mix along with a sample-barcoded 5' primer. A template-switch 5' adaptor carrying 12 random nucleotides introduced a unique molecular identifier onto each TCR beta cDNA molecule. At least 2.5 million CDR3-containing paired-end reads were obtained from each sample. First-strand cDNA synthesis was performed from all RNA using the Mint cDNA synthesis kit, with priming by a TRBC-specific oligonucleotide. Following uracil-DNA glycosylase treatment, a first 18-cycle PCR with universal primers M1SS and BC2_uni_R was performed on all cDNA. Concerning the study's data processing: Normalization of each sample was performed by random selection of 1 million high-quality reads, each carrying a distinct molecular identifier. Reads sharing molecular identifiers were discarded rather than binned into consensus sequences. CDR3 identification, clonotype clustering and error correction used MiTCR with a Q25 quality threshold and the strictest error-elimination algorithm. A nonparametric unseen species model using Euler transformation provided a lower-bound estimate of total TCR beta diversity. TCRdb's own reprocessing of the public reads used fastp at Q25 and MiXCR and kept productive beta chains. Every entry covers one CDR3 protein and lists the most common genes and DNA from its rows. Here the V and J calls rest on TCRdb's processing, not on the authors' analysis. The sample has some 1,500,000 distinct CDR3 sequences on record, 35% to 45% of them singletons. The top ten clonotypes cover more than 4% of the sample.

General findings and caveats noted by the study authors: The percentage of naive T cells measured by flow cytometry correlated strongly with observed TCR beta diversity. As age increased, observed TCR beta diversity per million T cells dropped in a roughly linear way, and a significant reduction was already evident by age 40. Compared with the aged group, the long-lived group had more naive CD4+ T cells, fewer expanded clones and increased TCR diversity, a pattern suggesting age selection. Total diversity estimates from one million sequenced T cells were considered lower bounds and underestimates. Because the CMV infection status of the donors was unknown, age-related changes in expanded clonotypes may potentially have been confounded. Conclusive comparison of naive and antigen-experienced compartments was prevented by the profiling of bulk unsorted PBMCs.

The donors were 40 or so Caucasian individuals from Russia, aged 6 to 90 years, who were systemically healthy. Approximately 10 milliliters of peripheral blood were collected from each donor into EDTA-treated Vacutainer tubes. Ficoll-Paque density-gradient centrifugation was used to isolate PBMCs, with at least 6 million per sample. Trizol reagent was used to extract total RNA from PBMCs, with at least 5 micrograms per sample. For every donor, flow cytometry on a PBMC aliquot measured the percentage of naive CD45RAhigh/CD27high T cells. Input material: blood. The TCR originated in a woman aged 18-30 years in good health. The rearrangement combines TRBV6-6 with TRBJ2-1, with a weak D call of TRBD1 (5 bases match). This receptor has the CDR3 CASRGMGLNEQFF. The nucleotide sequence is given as TGTGCCAGCAGGGGGATGGGGCTCAATGAGCAGTTCTTC.